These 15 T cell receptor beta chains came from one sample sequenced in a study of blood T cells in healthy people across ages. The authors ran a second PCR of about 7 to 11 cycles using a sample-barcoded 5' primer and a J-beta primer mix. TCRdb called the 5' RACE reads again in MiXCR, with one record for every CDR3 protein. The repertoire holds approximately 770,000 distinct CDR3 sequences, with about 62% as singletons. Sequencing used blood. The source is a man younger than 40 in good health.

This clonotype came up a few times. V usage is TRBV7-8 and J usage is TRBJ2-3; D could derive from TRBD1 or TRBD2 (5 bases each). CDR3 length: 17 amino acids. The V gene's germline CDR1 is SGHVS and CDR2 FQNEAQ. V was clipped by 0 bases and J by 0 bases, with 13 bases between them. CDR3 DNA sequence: TGTGCCAGCAGCTTAGCGCTCTCTGGGGGTAGCACAGATACGCAGTATTTT. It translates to CASSLALSGGSTDTQYF.

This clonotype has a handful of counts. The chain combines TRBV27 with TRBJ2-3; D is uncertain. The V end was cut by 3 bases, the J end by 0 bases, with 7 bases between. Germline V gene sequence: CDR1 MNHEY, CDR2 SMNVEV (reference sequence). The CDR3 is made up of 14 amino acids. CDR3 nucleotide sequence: TGTGCCAGCAGTTTGTTTTATAGCACAGATACGCAGTATTTT. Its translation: CASSLFYSTDTQYF.

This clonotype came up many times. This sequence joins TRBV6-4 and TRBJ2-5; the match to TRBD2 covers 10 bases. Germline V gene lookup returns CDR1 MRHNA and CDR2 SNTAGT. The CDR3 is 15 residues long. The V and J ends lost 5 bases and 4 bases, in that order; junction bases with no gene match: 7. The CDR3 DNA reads TGTGCCAGCAGTCAAAGCGGGGGGGCCGTAGAGACCCAGTACTTC. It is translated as CASSQSGGAVETQYF.

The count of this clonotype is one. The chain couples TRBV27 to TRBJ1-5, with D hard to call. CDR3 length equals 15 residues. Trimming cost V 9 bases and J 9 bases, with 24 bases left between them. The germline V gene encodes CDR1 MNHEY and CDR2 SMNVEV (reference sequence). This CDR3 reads CASPPKPGRIGPQHF. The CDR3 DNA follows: TGTGCCAGTCCACCCAAGCCGGGTCGGATCGGGCCCCAGCATTTT.

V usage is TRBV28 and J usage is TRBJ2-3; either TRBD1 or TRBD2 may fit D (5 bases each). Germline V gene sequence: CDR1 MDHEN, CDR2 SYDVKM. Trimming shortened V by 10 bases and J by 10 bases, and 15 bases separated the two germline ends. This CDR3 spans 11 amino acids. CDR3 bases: TGTGCCACATGGGGCATCGGGGCGCAGTATTTT. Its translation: CATWGIGAQYF.

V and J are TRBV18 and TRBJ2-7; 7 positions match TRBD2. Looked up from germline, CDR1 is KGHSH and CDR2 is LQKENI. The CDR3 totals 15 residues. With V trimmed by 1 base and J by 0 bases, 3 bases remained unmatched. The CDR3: CASSPRRTSSYEQYF. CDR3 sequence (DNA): TGTGCCAGCTCACCACGGAGGACTAGCTCCTACGAGCAGTACTTC.

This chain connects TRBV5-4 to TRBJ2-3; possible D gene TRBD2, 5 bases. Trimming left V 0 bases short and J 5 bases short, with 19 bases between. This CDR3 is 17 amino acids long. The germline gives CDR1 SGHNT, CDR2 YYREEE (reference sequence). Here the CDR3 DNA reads TGTGCCAGCAGCTTGGGGGGAGCGGCCCCGGGCATAGATACGCAGTATTTT. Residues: CASSLGGAAPGIDTQYF.

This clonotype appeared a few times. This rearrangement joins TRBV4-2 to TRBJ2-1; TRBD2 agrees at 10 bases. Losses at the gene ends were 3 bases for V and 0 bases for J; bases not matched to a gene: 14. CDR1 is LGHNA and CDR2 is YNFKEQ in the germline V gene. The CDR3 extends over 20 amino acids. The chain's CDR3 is CASSQVTGTSDDYSYNEQFF. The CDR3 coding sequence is TGTGCCAGCAGCCAGGTGACCGGGACTAGCGACGATTACTCCTACAATGAGCAGTTCTTC.

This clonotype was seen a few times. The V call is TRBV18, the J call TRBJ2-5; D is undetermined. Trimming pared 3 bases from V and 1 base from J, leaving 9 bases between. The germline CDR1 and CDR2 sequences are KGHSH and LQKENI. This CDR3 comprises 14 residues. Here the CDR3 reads CASSPPAAQETQYF. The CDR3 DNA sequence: TGTGCCAGCTCACCGCCGGCAGCCCAAGAGACCCAGTACTTC. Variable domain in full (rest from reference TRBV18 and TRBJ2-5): NAGVMQNPRHLVRRRGQEARLRCSPMKGHSHVYWYRQLPEEGLKFMVYLQKENIIDESGMPKERFSAEFPKEGPSILRIQQVVRGDSAAYFCASSPPAAQETQYFGPGTRLLVL.

The CDR3 DNA reads TGTGCCAGCAGTTACCGGGGGCGCCTCCACTTT. This sequence encodes CASSYRGRLHF. The rearrangement links TRBV6-6 to TRBJ1-6, with a weak D call TRBD1 (6 bases). Trimming cost V 2 bases and J 15 bases, with 8 bases left between them. The CDR3 contains 11 residues. The germline CDR1 and CDR2 sequences are MNHNY and SVGAGI (reference sequence).

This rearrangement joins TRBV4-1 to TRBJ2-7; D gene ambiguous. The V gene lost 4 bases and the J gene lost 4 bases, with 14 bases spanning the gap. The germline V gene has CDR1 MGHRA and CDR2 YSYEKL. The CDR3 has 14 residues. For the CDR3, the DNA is TGCGCCAGCAGCCGCCCTGAGGCCCGGTACGAGCAGTACTTC. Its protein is CASSRPEARYEQYF.

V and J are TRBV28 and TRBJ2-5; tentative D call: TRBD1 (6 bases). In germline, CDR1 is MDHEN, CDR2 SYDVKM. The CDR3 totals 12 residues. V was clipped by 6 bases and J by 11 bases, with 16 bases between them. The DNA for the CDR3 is TGTGCCAGCAGCCCCAGGGGCCATGAGCAGTACTTC. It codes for CASSPRGHEQYF.

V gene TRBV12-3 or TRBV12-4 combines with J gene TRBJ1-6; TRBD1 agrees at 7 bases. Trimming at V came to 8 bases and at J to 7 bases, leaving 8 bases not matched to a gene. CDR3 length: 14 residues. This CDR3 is CASGTGTANSPLHF. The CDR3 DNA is TGTGCCAGCGGCACAGGGACAGCAAATTCACCCCTCCACTTT.

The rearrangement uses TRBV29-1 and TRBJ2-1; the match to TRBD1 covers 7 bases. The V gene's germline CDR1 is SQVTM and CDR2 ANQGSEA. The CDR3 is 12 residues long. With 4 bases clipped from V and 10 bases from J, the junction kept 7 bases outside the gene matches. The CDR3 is CSVGGQGDEQFF. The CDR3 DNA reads TGCAGCGTTGGGGGCCAGGGGGACGAGCAGTTCTTC.

The CDR3 protein is CASSLVTSGGHEQYF. The CDR3 region has the DNA TGTGCCAGCAGCTTAGTTACTAGCGGGGGCCACGAGCAGTACTTC. The chain employs TRBV7-9 and TRBJ2-4, with 11 bases lining up with TRBD2. Matching the DNA end better, TRBJ2-7 makes the J call doubtful. The CDR3 is 15 amino acids. Germline V lookup: CDR1 SEHNR, CDR2 FQNEAQ (reference sequence).